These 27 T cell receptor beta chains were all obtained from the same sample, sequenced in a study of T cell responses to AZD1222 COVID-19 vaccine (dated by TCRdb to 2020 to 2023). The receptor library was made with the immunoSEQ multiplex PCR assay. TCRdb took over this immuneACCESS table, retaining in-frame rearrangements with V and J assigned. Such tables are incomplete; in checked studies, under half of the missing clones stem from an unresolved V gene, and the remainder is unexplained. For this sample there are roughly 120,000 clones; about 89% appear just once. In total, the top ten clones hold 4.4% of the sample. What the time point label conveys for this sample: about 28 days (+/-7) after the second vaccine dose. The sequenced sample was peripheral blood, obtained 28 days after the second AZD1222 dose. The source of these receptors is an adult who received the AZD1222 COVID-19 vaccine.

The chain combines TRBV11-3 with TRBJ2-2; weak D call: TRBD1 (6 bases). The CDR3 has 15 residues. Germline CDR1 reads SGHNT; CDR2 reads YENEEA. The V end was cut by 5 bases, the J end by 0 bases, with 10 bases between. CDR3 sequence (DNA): TGTGCCAGCAGCACAGGGAGAGCGAACACCGGGGAGCTGTTTTTT. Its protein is CASSTGRANTGELFF.

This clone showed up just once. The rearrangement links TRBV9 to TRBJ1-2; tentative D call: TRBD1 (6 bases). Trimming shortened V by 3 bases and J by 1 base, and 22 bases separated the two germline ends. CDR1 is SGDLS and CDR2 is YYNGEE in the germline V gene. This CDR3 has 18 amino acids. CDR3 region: CASSEGPQTGFGNYGYTF. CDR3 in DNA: TGTGCCAGCAGCGAAGGTCCTCAGACAGGCTTTGGTAACTATGGCTACACCTTC.

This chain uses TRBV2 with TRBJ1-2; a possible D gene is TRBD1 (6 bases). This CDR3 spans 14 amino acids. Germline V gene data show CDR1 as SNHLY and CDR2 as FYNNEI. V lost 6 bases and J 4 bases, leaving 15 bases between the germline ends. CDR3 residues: CASRKQGSSYGYTF. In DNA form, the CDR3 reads TGTGCCAGCAGAAAACAGGGTTCCAGCTATGGCTACACCTTC.

CDR3 DNA: TGCGCCAGCAGCCACCAACCGACAGGGAGAGAGCAAGAGACCCAGTACTTC. Encoded protein: CASSHQPTGREQETQYF. The V call is TRBV5-1, the J call TRBJ2-5; TRBD1 matches 7 bases. Germline CDR1 and CDR2: SGHRS and YFSETQ. V was pared by 4 bases and J by 2 bases, with 14 bases of the junction left unmatched. The CDR3 is 17 residues long.

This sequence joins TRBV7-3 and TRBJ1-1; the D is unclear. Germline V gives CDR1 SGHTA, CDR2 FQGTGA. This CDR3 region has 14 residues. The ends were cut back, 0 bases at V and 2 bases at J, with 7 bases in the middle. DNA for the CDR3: TGTGCCAGCAGCTTAACCGGCGGAAACACTGAAGCTTTCTTT. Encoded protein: CASSLTGGNTEAFF.

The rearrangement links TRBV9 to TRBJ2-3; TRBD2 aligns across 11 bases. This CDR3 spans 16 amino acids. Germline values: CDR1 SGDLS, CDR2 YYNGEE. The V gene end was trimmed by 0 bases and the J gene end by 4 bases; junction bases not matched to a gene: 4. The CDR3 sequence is CASSVGVAGGPDTQYF. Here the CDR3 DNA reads TGTGCCAGCAGCGTAGGAGTAGCGGGAGGGCCAGATACGCAGTATTTT.

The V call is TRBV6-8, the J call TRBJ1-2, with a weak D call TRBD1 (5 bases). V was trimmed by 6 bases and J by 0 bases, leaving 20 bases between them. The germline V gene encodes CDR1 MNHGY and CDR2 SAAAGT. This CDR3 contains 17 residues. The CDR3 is CASSLSRRGPANYGYTF. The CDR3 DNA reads TGTGCCAGCAGCCTTTCCCGCCGGGGCCCAGCTAACTATGGCTACACCTTC.

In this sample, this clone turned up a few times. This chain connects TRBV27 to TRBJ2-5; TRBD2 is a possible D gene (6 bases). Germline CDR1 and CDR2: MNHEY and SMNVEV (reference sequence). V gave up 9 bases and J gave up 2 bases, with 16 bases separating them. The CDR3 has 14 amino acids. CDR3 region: CASRLVGPQETQYF. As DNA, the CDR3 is TGTGCCAGTAGACTAGTTGGGCCACAAGAGACCCAGTACTTC.

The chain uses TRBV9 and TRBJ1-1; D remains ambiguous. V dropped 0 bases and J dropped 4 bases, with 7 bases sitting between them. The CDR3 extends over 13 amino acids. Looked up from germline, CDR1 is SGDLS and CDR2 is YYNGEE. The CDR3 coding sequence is TGTGCCAGCAGCGTAGATATGGGCACTGAAGCTTTCTTT. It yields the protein CASSVDMGTEAFF.

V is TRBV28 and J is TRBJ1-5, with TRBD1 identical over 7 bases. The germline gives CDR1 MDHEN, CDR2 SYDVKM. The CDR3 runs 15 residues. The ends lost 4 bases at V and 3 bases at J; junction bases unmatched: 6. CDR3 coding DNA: TGTGCCAGCAGTTACAGGGGTCGACACAATCAGCCCCAGCATTTT. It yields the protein CASSYRGRHNQPQHF.

The DNA for the CDR3 is TGTGCCAGCAGCCAGGCCAGGGTATCCTACGAGCAGTACTTC. This sequence encodes CASSQARVSYEQYF. The V call is TRBV7-2, the J call TRBJ2-7; D might be TRBD1 (5 bases). The CDR3 totals 14 residues. V lost 5 bases to trimming and J lost 1 base, with 12 bases between them. Germline CDR1 SGHTA, CDR2 FQGNSA.

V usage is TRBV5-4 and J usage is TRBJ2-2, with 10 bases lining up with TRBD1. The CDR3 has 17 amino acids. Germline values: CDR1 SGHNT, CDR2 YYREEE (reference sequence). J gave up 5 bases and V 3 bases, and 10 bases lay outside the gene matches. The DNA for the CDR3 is TGTGCCAGCAGCTCCCCGACAGGGGGCGGTTATACCGGGGAGCTGTTTTTT. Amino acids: CASSSPTGGGYTGELFF. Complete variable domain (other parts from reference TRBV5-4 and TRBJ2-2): ETGVTQSPTHLIKTRGQQVTLRCSSQSGHNTVSWYQQALGQGPQFIFQYYREEENGRGNFPPRFSGLQFPNYSSELNVNALELDDSALYLCASSSPTGGGYTGELFFGEGSRLTVL.

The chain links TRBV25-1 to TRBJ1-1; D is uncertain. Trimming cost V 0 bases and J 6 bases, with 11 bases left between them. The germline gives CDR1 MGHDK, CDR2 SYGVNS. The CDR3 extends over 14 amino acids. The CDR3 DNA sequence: TGTGCCAGCAGTGAATATCATAGGGTAGCTGAAGCTTTCTTT. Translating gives CASSEYHRVAEAFF.

CDR3 bases: TGCAGTGCTAGTGCCGCGGGGCTAGCGGGCCACTACCAAGAGACCCAGTACTTC. This encodes CSASAAGLAGHYQETQYF. The chain uses TRBV20-1 and TRBJ2-5; 8 bases are shared with TRBD2. J lost 0 bases, V lost 3 bases, and 15 bases had no gene match. The CDR3 is 18 residues long. Germline assignment: CDR1 DFQATT and CDR2 SNEGSKA (reference sequence).

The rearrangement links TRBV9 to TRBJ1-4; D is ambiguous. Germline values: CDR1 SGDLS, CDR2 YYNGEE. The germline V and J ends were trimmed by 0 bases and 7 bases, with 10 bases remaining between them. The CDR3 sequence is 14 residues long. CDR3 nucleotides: TGTGCCAGCAGCGTAGGCGGGCGAAGTGAAAAACTGTTTTTT. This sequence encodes CASSVGGRSEKLFF.

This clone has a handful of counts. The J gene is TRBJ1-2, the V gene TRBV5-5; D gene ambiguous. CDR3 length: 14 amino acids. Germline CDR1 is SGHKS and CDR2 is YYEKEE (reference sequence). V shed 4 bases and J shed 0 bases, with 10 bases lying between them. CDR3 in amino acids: CASSLVLANYGYTF. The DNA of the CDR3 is TGTGCCAGCAGCCTAGTATTAGCTAACTATGGCTACACCTTC.

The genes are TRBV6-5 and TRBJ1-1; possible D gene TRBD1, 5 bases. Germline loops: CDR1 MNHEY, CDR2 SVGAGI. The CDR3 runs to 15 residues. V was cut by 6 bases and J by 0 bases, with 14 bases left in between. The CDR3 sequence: CASRLSGTVNTEAFF. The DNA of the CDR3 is TGTGCCAGCAGGTTATCCGGGACGGTGAACACTGAAGCTTTCTTT.

CDR3 protein: CASSLGQGADTQYF. In DNA form, the CDR3 reads TGTGCCAGCAGCTTGGGACAGGGCGCAGATACGCAGTATTTT. The genes are TRBV5-5 and TRBJ2-3; TRBD1 aligns across 7 bases. Germline V gene data show CDR1 as SGHKS and CDR2 as YYEKEE (reference sequence). The CDR3 is 14 residues long. Unmatched junction bases numbered 2, after V lost 0 bases and J lost 4 bases. The variable domain in full, with the rest retrieved from reference TRBV5-5 and TRBJ2-3, is DAGVTQSPTHLIKTRGQQVTLRCSPISGHKSVSWYQQVLGQGPQFIFQYYEKEERGRGNFPDRFSARQFPNYSSELNVNALLLGDSALYLCASSLGQGADTQYFGPGTRLTVL.

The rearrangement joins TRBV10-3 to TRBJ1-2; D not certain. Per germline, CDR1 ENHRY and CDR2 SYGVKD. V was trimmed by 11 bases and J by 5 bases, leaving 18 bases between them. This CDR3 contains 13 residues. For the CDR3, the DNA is TGTGCCTCCACGGGCATTCCCCTATATGGCTACACCTTC. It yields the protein CASTGIPLYGYTF.

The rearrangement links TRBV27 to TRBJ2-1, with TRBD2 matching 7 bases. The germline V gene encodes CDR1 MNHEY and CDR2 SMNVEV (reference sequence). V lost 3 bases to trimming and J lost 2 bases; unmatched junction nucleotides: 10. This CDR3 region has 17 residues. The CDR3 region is CASSFPRREPPYNEQFF. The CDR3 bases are TGTGCCAGCAGTTTCCCGAGGCGGGAGCCCCCCTACAATGAGCAGTTCTTC.

DNA for the CDR3: TGTGCCAGCAGCCCTCAGGGACCGGGGCAATATGAGCAGTTCTTC. Protein product: CASSPQGPGQYEQFF. This chain connects TRBV5-5 to TRBJ2-1, with D perhaps assigned TRBD1 or TRBD2 (5 bases each). V dropped 4 bases and J dropped 8 bases, with 19 bases sitting between them. Germline V gene lookup returns CDR1 SGHKS and CDR2 YYEKEE (reference sequence). The CDR3 consists of 15 residues.

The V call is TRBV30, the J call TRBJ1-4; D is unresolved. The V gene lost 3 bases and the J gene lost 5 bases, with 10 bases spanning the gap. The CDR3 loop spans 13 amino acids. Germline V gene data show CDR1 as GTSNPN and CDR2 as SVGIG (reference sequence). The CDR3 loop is CAWRLGINEKLFF. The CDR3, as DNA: TGTGCCTGGAGATTAGGAATCAATGAAAAACTGTTTTTT.

CDR3 sequence: CASSLSTEGDTEAFF. In DNA form, the CDR3 reads TGTGCCAGCAGCTTATCGACCGAGGGGGACACTGAAGCTTTCTTT. The V gene is TRBV7-6, the J gene TRBJ1-1; D is perhaps TRBD1 (6 bases). V lost 2 bases, J lost 3 bases, and 13 bases lay in between. Germline CDR1 reads SGHVS; CDR2 reads FNYEAQ. The CDR3 covers 15 residues.

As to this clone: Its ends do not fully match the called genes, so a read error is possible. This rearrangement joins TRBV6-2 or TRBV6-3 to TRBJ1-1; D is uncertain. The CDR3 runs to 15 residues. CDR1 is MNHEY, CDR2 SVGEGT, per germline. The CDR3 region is CASSPPYRMKTEAFF. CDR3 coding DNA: TGTGCCAGCAGTCCACCTTACCGGATGAAAACTGAAGCTTTCTTT.

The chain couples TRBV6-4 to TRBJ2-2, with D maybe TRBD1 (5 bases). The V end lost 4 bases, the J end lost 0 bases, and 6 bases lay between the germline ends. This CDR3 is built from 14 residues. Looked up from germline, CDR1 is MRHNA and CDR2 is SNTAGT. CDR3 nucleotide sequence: TGTGCCAGCAGTGGACAGCCGAACACCGGGGAGCTGTTTTTT. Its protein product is CASSGQPNTGELFF.

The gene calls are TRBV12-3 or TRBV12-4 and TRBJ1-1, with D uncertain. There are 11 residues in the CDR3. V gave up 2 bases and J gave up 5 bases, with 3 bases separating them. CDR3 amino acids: CASSLRTEAFF. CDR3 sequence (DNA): TGTGCCAGCAGTTTAAGGACTGAAGCTTTCTTT.

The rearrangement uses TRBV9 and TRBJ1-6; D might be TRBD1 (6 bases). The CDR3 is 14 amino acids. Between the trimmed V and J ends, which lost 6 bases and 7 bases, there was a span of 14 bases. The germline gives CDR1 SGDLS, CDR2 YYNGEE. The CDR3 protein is CASTAGQVNSPLHF. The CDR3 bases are TGTGCCAGCACAGCGGGACAAGTGAATTCACCCCTCCACTTT.